The clone carrying this T cell receptor (beta chain) was observed a few times. Trimming took off 7 bases at V and 3 bases at J, with 7 bases between the two ends. The CDR3 is 13 residues long. The data belong to a study of blood T cell repertoires in COVID-19. Produced via immunoSEQ multiplex PCR; TCRdb's table is partial and in-frame only. The table shows about 140,000 clones, with 60% to 85% occurring only once. This TCR came from an elderly woman with active or convalescent COVID-19. The V call is TRBV23-1, the J call TRBJ1-6; D call uncertain. TRBV23-1 is marked as an open reading frame, function uncertain. What was sequenced was peripheral blood. CDR3 nucleotide sequence: TGCGCCAGCATCCCCGTCTATAATTCACCCCTCCACTTT. Protein sequence: CASIPVYNSPLHF.